Sequencing of this T cell receptor (beta chain) was carried out in a study of blood T cell repertoires in COVID-19. Background on the study: Samples came from the United States, Italy and Spain, spanning acute and convalescent COVID-19.

As handled by the study authors: Researchers report that nucleated cell counts were estimated from reference gene primer amplification. Repertoires were generated with immunoSEQ multiplex PCR, while TCRdb's copy carries only in-frame clones and drops some. V, J and clone size are taken as reported in that table, and D and trimming were inferred from the DNA itself. The data hold about 300,000 clones, with around 90% observed a single time. CDR3 length: 16 residues. The V segment lost 5 bases and the J segment 1 base; nucleotides outside the gene matches: 10. CDR1 is SGHTA and CDR2 is FQGNSA in the germline V gene.

This rearrangement joins TRBV7-2 to TRBJ1-2; 7 bases agree with TRBD1. The receptor was derived from a man between 65 and 80 years old with acute or convalescent COVID-19. Sequencing was done on a sample of peripheral blood. The CDR3 protein is CASSNLQGLSNYGYTF. CDR3 coding DNA: TGTGCCAGCAGCAACCTACAGGGGTTGAGTAACTATGGCTACACCTTC.